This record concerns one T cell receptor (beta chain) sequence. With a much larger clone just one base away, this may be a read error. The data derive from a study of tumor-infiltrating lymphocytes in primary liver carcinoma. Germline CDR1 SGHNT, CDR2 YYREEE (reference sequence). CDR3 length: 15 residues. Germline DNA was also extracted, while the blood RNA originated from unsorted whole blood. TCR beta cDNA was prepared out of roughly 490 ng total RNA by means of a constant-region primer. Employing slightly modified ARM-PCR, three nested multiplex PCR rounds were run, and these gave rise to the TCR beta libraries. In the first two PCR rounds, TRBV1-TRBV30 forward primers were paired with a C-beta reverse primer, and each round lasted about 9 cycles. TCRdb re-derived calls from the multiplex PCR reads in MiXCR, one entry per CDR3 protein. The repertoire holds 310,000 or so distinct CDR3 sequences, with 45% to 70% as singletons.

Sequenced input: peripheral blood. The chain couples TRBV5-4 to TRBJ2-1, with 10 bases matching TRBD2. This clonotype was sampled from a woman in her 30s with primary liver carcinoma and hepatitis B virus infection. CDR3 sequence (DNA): TGTGTCAGCAGCTTTAAGCGGGAGGGCCTCAATGAGCAGTTCTTC. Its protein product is CVSSFKREGLNEQFF.